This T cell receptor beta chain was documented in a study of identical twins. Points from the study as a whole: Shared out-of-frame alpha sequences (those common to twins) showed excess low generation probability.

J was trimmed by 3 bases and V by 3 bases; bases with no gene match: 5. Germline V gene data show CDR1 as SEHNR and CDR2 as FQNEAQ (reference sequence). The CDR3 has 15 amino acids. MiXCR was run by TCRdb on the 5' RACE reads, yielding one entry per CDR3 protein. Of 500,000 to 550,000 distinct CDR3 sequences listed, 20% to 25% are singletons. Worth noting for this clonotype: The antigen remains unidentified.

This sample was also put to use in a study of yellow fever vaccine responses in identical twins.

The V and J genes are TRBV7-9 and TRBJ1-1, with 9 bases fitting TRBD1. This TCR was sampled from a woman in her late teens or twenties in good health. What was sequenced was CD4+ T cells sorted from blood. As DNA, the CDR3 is TGTGCCAGCAGCTTGACCGGGACAGGGTACACTGAAGCTTTCTTT. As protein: CASSLTGTGYTEAFF. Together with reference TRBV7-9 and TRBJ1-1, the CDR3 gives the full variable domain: DTGVSQNPRHKITKRGQNVTFRCDPISEHNRLYWYRQTLGQGPEFLTYFQNEAQLEKSRLLSDRFSAERPKGSFSTLEIQRTEQGDSAMYLCASSLTGTGYTEAFFGQGTRLTVV.